This T cell receptor beta chain is drawn from a study of T cells after yellow fever vaccination. There are a few counts of this clonotype. TCRdb used MiXCR to reprocess the 5' RACE reads, holding one entry per CDR3 protein. The sample gives about 160,000 distinct CDR3 sequences, around 7% of which show up once; approximately 2.5% is in the top ten. The CDR3 has 13 amino acids. The germline V gene has CDR1 SGHRS and CDR2 YFSETQ. Trimming shortened V by 6 bases and J by 1 base, and 10 bases separated the two germline ends. The source is a man younger than 35 who received the YFV17D yellow fever vaccine. The sample in question was CD4+ T cells sorted from PBMCs, obtained 4 to 5 days after the first yellow fever vaccination. The V gene is TRBV5-1, the J gene TRBJ2-5; tentative D call: TRBD1 (6 bases). The DNA of the CDR3 is TGCGCCAGCAATGGACAGATCCAAGAGACCCAGTACTTC. Translated: CASNGQIQETQYF.